The 13 T cell receptor beta chains below come from one sample, sequenced in a study of cytomegalovirus exposure and HLA in healthy donors. It was with 60 Vbeta and 13 Jbeta primers that the PCR ran. Repertoires were generated with immunoSEQ multiplex PCR, while TCRdb's copy carries only in-frame clones and drops some. The sample lists over 130,000 clones; 82% were seen once. The specimen sequenced was PBMCs. Receptors were obtained from a male donor in good health and CMV-seronegative.

The CDR3 DNA is TGTGCCGGGACTACGACAGCTACGCTACAAAAACTGTTTTTT. It encodes CAGTTTATLQKLFF. The chain carries TRBV30 and TRBJ1-4, with D perhaps matching TRBD1 (5 bases). The germline V gene has CDR1 GTSNPN and CDR2 SVGIG (reference sequence). V was shortened by 8 bases and J by 9 bases, with 22 bases between the two germline ends. The CDR3 length is 14 residues.

The chain has TRBV5-6 and TRBJ2-5; a possible D gene is TRBD1 (6 bases). This CDR3 contains 15 residues. Trimming cost V 3 bases and J 5 bases, with 17 bases left between them. Germline loops: CDR1 SGHDT, CDR2 YYEEEE. Written as DNA, the CDR3 is TGTGCCAGCAGCTCGCCCTGGACAGTCGGGGAGACCCAGTACTTC. Protein: CASSSPWTVGETQYF. The full variable domain, in which reference TRBV5-6 and TRBJ2-5 provide the parts outside the CDR3, is DAGVTQSPTHLIKTRGQQVTLRCSPKSGHDTVSWYQQALGQGPQFIFQYYEEEERQRGNFPDRFSGHQFPNYSSELNVNALLLGDSALYLCASSSPWTVGETQYFGPGTRLLVL.

In nucleotides, the CDR3 is TGTGCCAGTACAGAGGGGACAGGGGTGGACGAGCAGTACTTC. It is translated as CASTEGTGVDEQYF. The chain couples TRBV19 to TRBJ2-7; 10 nucleotides agree with TRBD1. The CDR3 consists of 14 residues. CDR1 LNHDA and CDR2 SQIVND come from the germline V gene (reference sequence). Trimming removed 7 bases from V and 5 bases from J; junction bases left unmatched: 8.

This rearrangement joins TRBV7-2 to TRBJ2-7; D may be TRBD2 (5 bases). V lost 7 bases, J lost 2 bases, and 15 bases lay in between. The germline V gene encodes CDR1 SGHTA and CDR2 FQGNSA. This CDR3 contains 14 residues. This CDR3 is CASTPVREPYEQYF. CDR3 nucleotides: TGTGCCAGCACCCCTGTACGGGAACCCTACGAGCAGTACTTC.

J is TRBJ1-5 and V is TRBV7-2; TRBD1 matches at 8 bases. From germline, CDR1 is SGHTA and CDR2 FQGNSA. The length of the CDR3 is 16 residues. J was trimmed by 7 bases and V by 5 bases; bases with no gene match: 13. The CDR3 coding sequence is TGTGCCAGCAGCCTAACCGGACAGGGATTCCGACAGCCCCAGCATTTT. This codes for CASSLTGQGFRQPQHF.

The chain has TRBV4-3 and TRBJ2-2; TRBD2 matches at 9 bases. Germline trimming cut 3 bases from V and 3 bases from J; bases unmatched to any gene: 11. In germline, CDR1 is LGHNA, CDR2 YSLEER. The CDR3 sequence is 18 residues long. CDR3 amino acids: CASSQNPLEREDTGELFF. The DNA of the CDR3 is TGCGCCAGCAGCCAGAACCCCCTTGAGCGGGAGGACACCGGGGAGCTGTTTTTT.

The rearrangement uses TRBV5-4 and TRBJ2-1; tentative D call: TRBD2 (5 bases). Trimming pared 4 bases from V and 0 bases from J, leaving 8 bases between. The V gene's germline CDR1 is SGHNT and CDR2 YYREEE (reference sequence). This CDR3 comprises 14 residues. The CDR3 protein is CASSGESSYNEQFF. As DNA, the CDR3 is TGTGCCAGCAGCGGGGAGAGCTCCTACAATGAGCAGTTCTTC.

This clone was seen only a few times. The chain combines TRBV6-6 with TRBJ2-3; TRBD1 matches at 8 bases. The ends lost 8 bases at V and 5 bases at J; junction bases unmatched: 6. Germline-derived CDR1 and CDR2 are MNHNY and SVGAGI (reference sequence). The CDR3 loop spans 13 amino acids. The CDR3 protein is CASQGQEGDTQYF. DNA of the CDR3: TGTGCCAGCCAGGGACAGGAAGGAGATACGCAGTATTTT.

This rearrangement joins TRBV27 to TRBJ2-3; TRBD2 matches at 8 bases. The germline CDR1 and CDR2 sequences are MNHEY and SMNVEV (reference sequence). The CDR3 runs to 14 residues. V gave up 4 bases and J gave up 1 base; unmatched junction bases: 1. DNA for the CDR3: TGTGCCAGCAGTTCGACTAGCGGCACAGATACGCAGTATTTT. It encodes CASSSTSGTDTQYF.

The gene calls are TRBV9 and TRBJ1-3; the D is unclear. The V gene's germline CDR1 is SGDLS and CDR2 YYNGEE. Trimming stripped 3 bases from V and 10 bases from J, with 17 bases between. This CDR3 is built from 14 residues. The CDR3 DNA follows: TGTGCCAGCAGCGGTCAAGGTTCCCTGGAGACCATATATTTT. It yields the protein CASSGQGSLETIYF.

The gene calls are TRBV9 and TRBJ2-3; the D gene is possibly TRBD2 (5 bases). Germline values: CDR1 SGDLS, CDR2 YYNGEE. The CDR3 sequence is 16 residues long. V was clipped by 4 bases and J by 1 base, with 16 bases between them. The DNA for the CDR3 is TGTGCCAGCAGCCCCACCCGGGGTGGGCGCACAGATACGCAGTATTTT. Residues: CASSPTRGGRTDTQYF.

V usage is TRBV7-9 and J usage is TRBJ2-7; D perhaps matches TRBD2 (6 bases). This CDR3 has 13 residues. Germline loops: CDR1 SEHNR, CDR2 FQNEAQ (reference sequence). Trimming cost V 5 bases and J 3 bases, with 11 bases left between them. This CDR3 reads CASSGTLIYEQYF. The CDR3 bases are TGTGCCAGCAGCGGGACTTTAATCTACGAGCAGTACTTC.

This clone appeared once. This rearrangement joins TRBV7-9 to TRBJ2-7; D ambiguous. With 5 bases removed from V and 5 bases from J, the gap between germline ends came to 7 bases. This CDR3 is 11 amino acids long. Germline V lookup: CDR1 SEHNR, CDR2 FQNEAQ (reference sequence). The CDR3 DNA follows: TGTGCCAGCAGCCTTTCCGACGAGCAGTACTTC. Protein product: CASSLSDEQYF.